The text below deals with one TCR beta chain. Its antigen has not been determined. Base qualities are not recorded, but no much larger clone differs from it by a single base. The immunoSEQ hsTCRB v3.0 assay was used at survey level resolution to sequence the TRB variable region. TRB sequencing targeted a depth of roughly 35,000-50,000 T-cell genomes per sample. An Illumina MiSeq with a v3 150-cycle kit was used to sequence the pooled TRB libraries. As for the authors' bioinformatics: Repertoire analysis was run in R within a reproducible Nextflow workflow that covered QC, data transformation and analysis. LymphoSeq2, an R package for exploring AIRR-Seq data, was used to implement custom analyses. A few samples yielding fewer than 5000 total TRB sequences were excluded, leaving around 190 analyzed HIV repertoires. Among the approximately 180 HIV repertoires that were kept, roughly 59 were collected before ART initiation and about 130 were collected after ART initiation. Each repertoire was downsampled to 5000 TRB nucleotide sequences, and summary statistics were averaged across 100 downsampling iterations. The analysis kept only TRB sequences whose CDR3 regions were at least seven amino acids long. A Shannon entropy-derived clonality score and the Gini coefficient were used to measure diversity. In the repertoire networks, any two of the top 5000 CDR3 amino acid sequences were linked whenever the two sequences differed by an edit distance of one. Antigen specificity groups and MHC restriction were predicted for TRB CDR3 amino acid sequences with GLIPH2. CDR3 amino acid sequences were matched against VDJdb and McPAS-TCR to flag known CMV, EBV, HIV or tissue antigen associations. Pre-ART, post-ART and control groups were compared with Wilcoxon signed-rank tests and Holm-Bonferroni correction. Drawn from immuneACCESS, this table holds only the in-frame rearrangements with V and J called that TCRdb kept. Clones are partly lost; checked studies trace under half to an unresolved V gene and leave the rest unexplained. That table gives V, J and clone size, and the DNA gave D and trimming. The sample records tens of thousands of clones, roughly 83% of which are singletons. The ten largest clones represent 9.5% to 10% of the sample.

Including the terminal cysteine and phenylalanine, the CDR3 comprises 12 residues. Solely the CDR3 DNA is kept, with 36 bases framed from the first base. The germline V gene encodes CDR1 SGHTA and CDR2 FQGTGA. Trimming takes 4 bases off V and 14 bases off J; junction bases not matched to a gene: 6. These data belong to a study of long-term antiretroviral therapy in people with HIV (dated 2022 in TCRdb). For the study in its entirety: The earliest samples were collected approximately a decade before the 2015 WHO recommendation for immediate ART, a period when ART was typically delayed until CD4 counts fell. A retrospective serial study tested whether ART initiation and durable HIV suppression were associated with changes in peripheral blood TRB repertoire composition and diversity. A total of about 200 cryopreserved PBMC samples were contributed to the cohort by 30 adults with confirmed HIV infection, with samples collected serially over a mean of roughly six years (range 1-12). Eleven of the 30 participants with HIV were female. No cross-contamination during QIAcube processing was shown when test extractions of a monoclonal T-cell line were performed alongside over 25 polyclonal samples.

Overall study outcomes, separate from this receptor: At every time point, the repertoire was dominated by expanded TRB clones first identified before ART initiation, although this dominance fluctuated and, in many PLHIV, declined after ART. Compared with controls, HIV repertoires had narrower CDR3 length ranges, and the network structure pointed to an antigen-experienced repertoire that shifted only slightly toward naive after ART. Inferences about post-ART repertoire changes are limited because no data were available on ART adherence, viral resistance or therapy changes. Because pre-ART samples had limited cell numbers, unsorted PBMC were profiled rather than sorted CD4+ and CD8+ T cells. Limited PBMC availability meant only the TCR beta chain was sequenced, without alpha chain pairing. Starting ART was linked to a significant rise in TRB diversity, yet even with long-term ART the diversity remained significantly lower than in transplant donor controls. The samples span the years 2004 to 2017, and the ART regimens used may be less effective than current regimens.

To be included, a participant needed at least one PBMC sample from before ART initiation plus at least two post-ART samples. All participants with HIV were treated in the United States of America. Before DNA extraction, cryopreserved samples containing about 0.95-10 million PBMC were thawed and washed. At the time of the earliest PBMC sample, participants with HIV were aged between roughly 23 and 60 years. PBMC samples from each participant spanned 1-4 timepoints before ART initiation and 2-8 timepoints after ART initiation, with a median of 7 samples. Serial HIV viral load, CD4+ T-cell count, ART history and demographic data were obtained for every participant. A Qiagen kit on a QIAcube was used to extract genomic DNA from unsorted PBMC, with samples processed in batches of 12.

Specimen: unsorted PBMCs, collected approximately 2.9 years after starting antiretroviral therapy. The origin of this receptor is a man aged 30-40 years with HIV. The chain joins TRBV7-3 to TRBJ2-3, with 10 bases in between that match TRBD1. The CDR3 reads as follows: CASSSSTGGLYF. The DNA is TGTGCCAGCAGCTCCTCGACAGGGGGCTTGTATTTT.